This entry is about one TCR beta chain. The CDR3 runs 15 residues. Germline lookup yields CDR1 SGHDT and CDR2 YYEEEE. V lost 2 bases to trimming and J lost 7 bases; unmatched junction nucleotides: 7. This sample stems from a study of blood T cell repertoires in COVID-19. Across the whole study: COVID-19 samples from acute and convalescent phases originated in the United States, Italy and Spain. PBMCs, B-cell-depleted T cells, or T cells were the source of the cDNA or gDNA that made up the material.

Source study methods: Amplification of reference gene primers was used by the study to estimate nucleated cell counts. Profiling relied on immunoSEQ multiplex PCR, and the TCRdb table lists in-frame clones only, not all of them. D and trimming were read from the DNA, whereas the V and J calls and clone size are those reported in that table. Of 95,000 or so clones in the sample, 75% to 90% were seen once. The specimen was peripheral blood. V and J are TRBV5-6 and TRBJ1-4, with 8 bases that match TRBD1. The receptor's source is a man older than 75 with active or convalescent COVID-19. CDR3 sequence (DNA): TGTGCCAGCAGCTTCAGACAGGGGTTTTCTGAAAAACTGTTTTTT. The encoded protein is CASSFRQGFSEKLFF.